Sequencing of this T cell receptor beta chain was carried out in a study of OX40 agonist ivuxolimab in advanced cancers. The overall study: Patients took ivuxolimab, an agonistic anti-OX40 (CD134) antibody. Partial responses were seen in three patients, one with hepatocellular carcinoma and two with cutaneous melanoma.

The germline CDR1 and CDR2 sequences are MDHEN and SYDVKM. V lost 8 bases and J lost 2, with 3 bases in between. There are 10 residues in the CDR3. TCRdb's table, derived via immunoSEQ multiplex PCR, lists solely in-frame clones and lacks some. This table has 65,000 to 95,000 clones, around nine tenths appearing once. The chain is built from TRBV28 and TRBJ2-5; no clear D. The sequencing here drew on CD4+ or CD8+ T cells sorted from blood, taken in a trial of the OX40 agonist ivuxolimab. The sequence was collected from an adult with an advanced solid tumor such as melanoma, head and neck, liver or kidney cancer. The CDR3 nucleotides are TGTGCCAGCCGTCAAGAGACCCAGTACTTC. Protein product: CASRQETQYF.